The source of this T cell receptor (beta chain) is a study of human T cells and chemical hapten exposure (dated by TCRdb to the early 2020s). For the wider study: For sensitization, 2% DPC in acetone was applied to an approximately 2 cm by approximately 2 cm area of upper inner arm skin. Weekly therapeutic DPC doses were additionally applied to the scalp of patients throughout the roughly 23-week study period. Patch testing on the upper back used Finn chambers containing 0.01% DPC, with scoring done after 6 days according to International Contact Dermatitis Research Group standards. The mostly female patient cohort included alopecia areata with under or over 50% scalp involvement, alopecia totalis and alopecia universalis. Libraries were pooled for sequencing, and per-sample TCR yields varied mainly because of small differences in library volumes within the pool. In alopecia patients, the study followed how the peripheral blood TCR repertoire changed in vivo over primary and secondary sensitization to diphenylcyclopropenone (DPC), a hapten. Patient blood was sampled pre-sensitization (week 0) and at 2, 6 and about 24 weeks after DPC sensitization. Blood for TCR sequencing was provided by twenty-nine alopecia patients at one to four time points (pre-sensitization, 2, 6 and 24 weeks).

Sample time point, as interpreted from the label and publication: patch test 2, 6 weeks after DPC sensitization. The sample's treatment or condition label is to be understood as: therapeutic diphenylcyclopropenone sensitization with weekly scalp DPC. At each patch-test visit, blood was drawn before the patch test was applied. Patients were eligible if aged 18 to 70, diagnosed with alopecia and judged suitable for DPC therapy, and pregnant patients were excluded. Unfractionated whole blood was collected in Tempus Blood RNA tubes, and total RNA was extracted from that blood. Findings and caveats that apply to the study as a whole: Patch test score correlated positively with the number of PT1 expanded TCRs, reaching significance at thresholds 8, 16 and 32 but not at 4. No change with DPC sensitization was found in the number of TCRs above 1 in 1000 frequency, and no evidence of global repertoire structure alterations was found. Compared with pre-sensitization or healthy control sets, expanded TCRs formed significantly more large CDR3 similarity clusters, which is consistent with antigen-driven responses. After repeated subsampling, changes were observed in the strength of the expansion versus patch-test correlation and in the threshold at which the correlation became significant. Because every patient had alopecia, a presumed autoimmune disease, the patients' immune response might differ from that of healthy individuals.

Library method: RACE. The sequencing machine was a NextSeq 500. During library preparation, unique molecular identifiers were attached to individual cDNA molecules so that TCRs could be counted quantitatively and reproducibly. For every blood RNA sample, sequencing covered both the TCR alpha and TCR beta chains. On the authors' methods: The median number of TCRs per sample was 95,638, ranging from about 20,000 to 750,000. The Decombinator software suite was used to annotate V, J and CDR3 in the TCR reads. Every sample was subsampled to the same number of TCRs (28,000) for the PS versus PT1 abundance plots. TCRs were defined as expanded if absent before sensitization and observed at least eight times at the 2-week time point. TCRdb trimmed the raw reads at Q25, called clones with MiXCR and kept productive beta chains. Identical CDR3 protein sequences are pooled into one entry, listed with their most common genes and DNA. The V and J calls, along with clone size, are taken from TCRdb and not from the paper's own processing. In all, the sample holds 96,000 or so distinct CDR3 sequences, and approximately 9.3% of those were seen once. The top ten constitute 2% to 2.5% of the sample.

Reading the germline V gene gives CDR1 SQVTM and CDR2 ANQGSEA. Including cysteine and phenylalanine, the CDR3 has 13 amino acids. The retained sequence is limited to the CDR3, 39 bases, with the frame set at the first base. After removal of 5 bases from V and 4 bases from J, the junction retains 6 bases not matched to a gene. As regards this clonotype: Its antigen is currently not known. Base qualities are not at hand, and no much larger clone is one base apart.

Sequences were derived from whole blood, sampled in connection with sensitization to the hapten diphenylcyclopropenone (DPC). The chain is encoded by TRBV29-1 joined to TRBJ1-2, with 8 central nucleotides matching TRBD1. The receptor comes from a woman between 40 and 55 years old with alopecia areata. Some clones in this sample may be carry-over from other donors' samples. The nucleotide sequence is TGCAGCGTTAGGCAGGGGGCCTCCTATGGCTACACCTTC. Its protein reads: CSVRQGASYGYTF.